The T cell receptor (beta chain) under discussion was sequenced for a study of T cells in Graves' hyperthyroidism and ophthalmopathy. Template material for amplifying TCR beta CDR3 regions consisted of RNA transcripts. Initially, a first-round RT-PCR of the TCR CDR3 employed the HTBI primer set. Via MiXCR, TCRdb re-called the multiplex PCR reads, giving one row per CDR3 protein. The repertoire holds under 350,000 distinct CDR3 sequences, roughly 23% seen once, with around 48% in the top ten. The V gene's germline CDR1 is SGHDT and CDR2 YYEEEE. The V and J ends lost 0 bases and 10 bases respectively, with 14 bases between them. The CDR3 contains 15 residues. Stable disease denoted Graves' hyperthyroidism without ophthalmopathy progression within 18 months. Clinical symptoms, serum thyroxine and TRAb, thyroid ultrasound and orbital computed tomography were used for the diagnoses. Fresh peripheral blood, about 9.9 ml, yielded the PBMCs.

Concerning this clonotype itself: What it recognizes is unknown.

Study findings and constraints: Most clonotypes expanded in the thyroid (above 0.001) were also present in blood.

This chain links TRBV5-6 with TRBJ1-6; D possibly corresponds to TRBD1 (5 bases). Sequencing used blood. The TCR comes from a woman between 45 and 60 years old with Graves' hyperthyroidism. This CDR3 reads CASSLAWARGSPLHF. Here the CDR3 DNA reads TGTGCCAGCAGCTTGGCGTGGGCTAGGGGATCACCCCTCCACTTT.